This T cell receptor beta chain came from a study of blood T cell repertoires in COVID-19. Study-wide context: Acute and convalescent COVID-19 specimens originated in the United States, Italy and Spain.

In the authors' workflow: Amplification of reference gene primers was used by the study to estimate nucleated cell counts. Produced via immunoSEQ multiplex PCR; TCRdb's table is partial and in-frame only. V, J and clone size are those of that table, while D and trimming were read from the DNA. The sample consists of some 400,000 clones, around 91% of them appearing once. The clonotype originates from a man in his late teens or twenties with active or convalescent COVID-19. The specimen sequenced was peripheral blood.

CDR3 amino acids: CASSFLGDRLNTEAFF. CDR3 sequence (DNA): TGTGCCAGCAGTTTTCTTGGTGACAGATTGAACACTGAAGCTTTCTTT. The chain combines TRBV6-2 or TRBV6-3 with TRBJ1-1, with a weak D call TRBD1 (5 bases). The ends were cut back, 4 bases at V and 0 bases at J, with 15 bases in the middle. This CDR3 has 16 residues. Per germline, CDR1 MNHEY and CDR2 SVGEGT.